The 4 T cell receptor beta chains below come from one sample, sequenced in a study of identical twins. Each CDR3 protein gets one entry after TCRdb re-called the 5' RACE reads with MiXCR. The sample lists some 250,000 distinct CDR3 sequences, 5% to 7% occurring once. This same sample was also part of a study on T cells expressing NK-cell markers.

What was sequenced was CD8+ T cells sorted from blood. The receptor set was obtained from a woman aged 18-29 years in good health.

This clonotype has only a few counts. The rearrangement joins TRBV5-5 to TRBJ1-4; D might be TRBD1 (6 bases). Trimming took off 0 bases at V and 9 bases at J, with 18 bases between the two ends. Germline V gene lookup returns CDR1 SGHKS and CDR2 YYEKEE (reference sequence). The CDR3 totals 16 residues. Written as DNA, the CDR3 is TGTGCCAGCAGCTTGGAACTGACAGGCGACCTCCAAAAACTGTTTTTT. Protein: CASSLELTGDLQKLFF.

This clonotype occurred a few times. V and J are TRBV11-2 and TRBJ2-7; D ambiguous. The CDR3 is 11 amino acids. The germline V and J ends were trimmed by 4 bases and 5 bases, with 6 bases remaining between them. CDR1 and CDR2 (germline): SGHAT, FQNNGV. The CDR3 nucleotides read TGTGCCAGCAGCTCGGGCCACGAGCAGTACTTC. Translated: CASSSGHEQYF.

This clonotype appeared many times. CDR3 in DNA: TGTGCCAGCAGTTTTAGAAGCTCCTACAATGAGCAGTTCTTC. Amino acid sequence: CASSFRSSYNEQFF. The chain is built from TRBV12-3 or TRBV12-4 and TRBJ2-1, with D unresolved. V dropped 3 bases and J dropped 0 bases, with 6 bases sitting between them. The CDR3 is 14 residues long.

This clonotype has just a few counts. The chain combines TRBV6-5 with TRBJ2-2, with D uncertain. Trimming stripped 0 bases from V and 6 bases from J, with 5 bases between. Germline V gene lookup returns CDR1 MNHEY and CDR2 SVGAGI. CDR3 length equals 13 residues. This CDR3 reads CASSYSGSGELFF. CDR3 bases: TGTGCCAGCAGTTACTCGGGGTCCGGGGAGCTGTTTTTT.